This TCR beta chain came from a study of glioma-infiltrating T cells after dendritic cell vaccination. Time point noted: after dendritic cell vaccination, including at tumor progression/relapse. Some clones are missing from TCRdb's copy, which holds only in-frame ones; the method was immunoSEQ multiplex PCR. The sample has more than 20,000 clones; roughly 91% are singletons. This receptor was identified in a human donor with glioblastoma. This sample comprised blood, obtained after dendritic cell vaccination.

In nucleotides, the CDR3 is TGCGCCAGCAGCACGGGACAGGGTTCGAACACTGAAGCTTTCTTT. Translated: CASSTGQGSNTEAFF. The J gene is TRBJ1-1, the V gene TRBV5-1, with 9 bases that match TRBD1. Trimming took 4 bases from V and 1 from J; bases not matched to a gene: 5. The CDR3 is 15 residues long. The germline CDR1 and CDR2 sequences are SGHRS and YFSETQ. Supplemented by reference TRBV5-1 and TRBJ1-1, the full variable domain reads KAGVTQTPRYLIKTRGQQVTLSCSPISGHRSVSWYQQTPGQGLQFLFEYFSETQRNKGNFPGRFSGRQFSNSRSEMNVSTLELGDSALYLCASSTGQGSNTEAFFGQGTRLTVV.